Following are 26 T cell receptor beta chains from one sample sequenced in a study of technical replicates of blood from a few donors. Here immunoSEQ multiplex PCR was the method, and the copy in TCRdb shows in-frame clones only, minus some. There are around 53,000 clones in the sample; just over 85% occur only once, and roughly 5.2% lies in the top ten. Specimen: PBMCs. The receptors derive from a human donor in good health. Some clones in this sample may be carry-over from other donors' samples.

This clone occurred a few times. The chain carries TRBV6-5 and TRBJ1-2; D not certain. The germline V and J ends were trimmed by 5 bases and 6 bases, with 16 bases remaining between them. This CDR3 has 14 residues. Per germline, CDR1 MNHEY and CDR2 SVGAGI. This CDR3 is CASSGRGLGNGYTF. The CDR3 DNA reads TGTGCCAGCAGTGGACGGGGATTGGGTAATGGCTACACCTTC.

The V and J genes are TRBV9 and TRBJ2-2; TRBD1 matches 10 bases. Trimming at V came to 4 bases and at J to 3 bases, leaving 6 bases not matched to a gene. The germline V gene encodes CDR1 SGDLS and CDR2 YYNGEE. This CDR3 spans 16 amino acids. CDR3 bases: TGTGCCAGCAGCCCTTTGGGACAGGGGTACACCGGGGAGCTGTTTTTT. It yields the protein CASSPLGQGYTGELFF.

This chain uses TRBV19 with TRBJ1-5, with TRBD1 identical over 9 bases. This CDR3 is 17 amino acids long. V gave up 4 bases and J gave up 4 bases; unmatched junction bases: 11. Germline V gives CDR1 LNHDA, CDR2 SQIVND (reference sequence). CDR3 DNA: TGTGCCAGTAGTAACTTACAGGGGGCGGGTGATAATCAGCCCCAGCATTTT. Its protein is CASSNLQGAGDNQPQHF.

This chain links TRBV30 with TRBJ1-3; tentatively, D is TRBD1 (5 bases). Trimming removed 4 bases at V and 0 bases at J, with 13 bases between. Germline assignment: CDR1 GTSNPN and CDR2 SVGIG (reference sequence). This CDR3 spans 15 amino acids. The CDR3 spells CAWILADISGNTIYF. The CDR3 DNA reads TGTGCCTGGATTTTGGCGGACATCTCTGGAAACACCATATATTTT.

This clone showed up just once. The V call is TRBV27, the J call TRBJ2-7, with D perhaps TRBD1 (6 bases). Trimming stripped 7 bases from V and 5 bases from J, with 15 bases between. The CDR3 is made up of 13 amino acids. Germline values: CDR1 MNHEY, CDR2 SMNVEV (reference sequence). The CDR3 DNA reads as TGTGCCAGCAATTGGCAGGGGAGTAACGAGCAGTACTTC. Amino acid sequence: CASNWQGSNEQYF.

V gene TRBV4-3 combines with J gene TRBJ2-1, with 7 bases that match TRBD2. CDR1 and CDR2 (germline): LGHNA, YSLEER. This CDR3 contains 14 residues. Trimming took 3 bases from V and 3 from J; bases not matched to a gene: 2. For the CDR3, the DNA is TGCGCCAGCAGCCAGTCTAGCGGCTACAATGAGCAGTTCTTC. As protein: CASSQSSGYNEQFF.

V and J are TRBV15 and TRBJ2-1, with TRBD2 identical over 10 bases. Germline assignment: CDR1 LNHNV and CDR2 YYDKDF (reference sequence). Trimming cost V 0 bases and J 6 bases; bases outside gene matches: 8. The CDR3 length is 17 residues. The CDR3 sequence: CATSRDSHSGRGNEQFF. CDR3 in DNA: TGTGCCACCAGCAGAGACTCCCACAGCGGGAGGGGCAATGAGCAGTTCTTC. Filled out from reference TRBV15 and TRBJ2-1, the complete variable domain reads DAMVIQNPRYQVTQFGKPVTLSCSQTLNHNVMYWYQQKSSQAPKLLFHYYDKDFNNEADTPDNFQSRRPNTSFCFLDIRSPGLGDTAMYLCATSRDSHSGRGNEQFFGPGTRLTVL.

In its sample, this clone was seen many times. This chain connects TRBV7-9 to TRBJ1-2, with TRBD1 matching 10 bases. J was trimmed by 3 bases and V by 5 bases; bases with no gene match: 9. The CDR3 consists of 16 residues. CDR1 and CDR2 (germline): SEHNR, FQNEAQ (reference sequence). CDR3 sequence reads: CASSPLRTGGDYGYTF. Written as DNA, the CDR3 is TGTGCCAGCAGCCCACTCCGGACAGGGGGTGACTATGGCTACACCTTC.

The chain uses TRBV30 and TRBJ1-5; the D gene is possibly TRBD1 (6 bases). V was pared by 4 bases and J by 6 bases, with 19 bases between. CDR3 length: 15 residues. Germline CDR1 reads GTSNPN; CDR2 reads SVGIG (reference sequence). The CDR3 coding sequence is TGTGCCTGGAATCTATCAGGGGCGCGAGGTCAGCCCCAGCATTTT. Protein: CAWNLSGARGQPQHF.

The chain links TRBV5-1 to TRBJ1-2; 7 bases are shared with TRBD1. Per the germline V gene, CDR1 is SGHRS and CDR2 is YFSETQ. The ends lost 1 base at V and 0 bases at J; junction bases unmatched: 15. The CDR3 totals 19 residues. As DNA, the CDR3 is TGCGCCAGCAGCTTGTACCCCAGAAGTGGACAGGCGGCTAACTATGGCTACACCTTC. Amino acids: CASSLYPRSGQAANYGYTF.

The J gene is TRBJ1-1, the V gene TRBV5-5, with D unclear. Per germline, CDR1 SGHKS and CDR2 YYEKEE (reference sequence). V was cut by 5 bases and J by 0 bases, with 14 bases left in between. The CDR3 extends over 15 amino acids. The CDR3 sequence is CASSEGQFMNTEAFF. The CDR3 DNA is TGTGCCAGCAGTGAGGGCCAGTTCATGAACACTGAAGCTTTCTTT.

J is TRBJ1-2 and V is TRBV4-3, with 10 bases identical to TRBD1. CDR1 LGHNA and CDR2 YSLEER come from the germline V gene. The length of the CDR3 is 15 residues. V gave up 5 bases and J gave up 3 bases; unmatched junction bases: 6. The CDR3 nucleotides read TGCGCCAGCAGCTTCCGGGACAGGGGTCACTATGGCTACACCTTC. It specifies CASSFRDRGHYGYTF.

The chain recombines TRBV9 with TRBJ1-5; no reliable D call. V was trimmed by 3 bases and J by 2 bases, leaving 9 bases between them. The CDR3 covers 14 residues. CDR1 SGDLS and CDR2 YYNGEE come from the germline V gene. CDR3 loop: CASSADWGNQPQHF. In nucleotides, the CDR3 is TGTGCCAGCAGCGCAGACTGGGGCAATCAGCCCCAGCATTTT.

CDR3 DNA sequence: TGTGCCAGCAGCGTAGATAGCGGGCTACCCTACGAGCAGTACTTC. It codes for CASSVDSGLPYEQYF. The genes are TRBV9 and TRBJ2-7, with 7 bases that match TRBD2. The CDR3 has 15 amino acids. Germline trimming cut 0 bases from V and 2 bases from J; bases unmatched to any gene: 5. CDR1 is SGDLS, CDR2 YYNGEE, per germline.

The chain joins TRBV4-3 to TRBJ1-1; the match to TRBD1 covers 7 bases. This CDR3 comprises 15 residues. With 1 base clipped from V and 4 bases from J, the junction kept 6 bases outside the gene matches. The germline V gene encodes CDR1 LGHNA and CDR2 YSLEER. The CDR3 DNA reads TGCGCCAGCAGCCAAGCACCAGGGGGTAGCACTGAAGCTTTCTTT. This sequence encodes CASSQAPGGSTEAFF.

CDR3 amino acids: CASSYSIAGAYEQYF. The CDR3 DNA is TGTGCCAGCAGTTACTCAATAGCGGGGGCATACGAGCAGTACTTC. The chain couples TRBV6-5 to TRBJ2-7; 9 bases match TRBD2. Germline assignment: CDR1 MNHEY and CDR2 SVGAGI. This CDR3 is built from 15 residues. With 0 bases clipped from V and 4 bases from J, the junction kept 4 bases outside the gene matches.

The chain joins TRBV9 to TRBJ1-1, with 11 bases fitting TRBD1. The CDR3 loop spans 18 amino acids. CDR1 and CDR2 (germline): SGDLS, YYNGEE. With 0 bases clipped from V and 0 bases from J, the junction kept 7 bases outside the gene matches. This CDR3 is CASSVGKGQGEVNTEAFF. The CDR3 DNA sequence: TGTGCCAGCAGCGTAGGCAAGGGACAGGGGGAAGTGAACACTGAAGCTTTCTTT.

The chain combines TRBV5-1 with TRBJ1-2, with 7 nucleotides matching TRBD1. The CDR3 totals 14 residues. Germline values: CDR1 SGHRS, CDR2 YFSETQ. J lost 4 bases, V lost 9 bases, and 12 bases had no gene match. The CDR3 nucleotides read TGCGCCACAGAGGACAGGCCAAGGGGCTATGGCTACACCTTC. It encodes CATEDRPRGYGYTF. Combining the CDR3 with reference TRBV5-1 and TRBJ1-2 gives the whole variable domain KAGVTQTPRYLIKTRGQQVTLSCSPISGHRSVSWYQQTPGQGLQFLFEYFSETQRNKGNFPGRFSGRQFSNSRSEMNVSTLELGDSALYLCATEDRPRGYGYTFGSGTRLTVV.

The CDR3 DNA sequence: TGTGCCAGCAGCTTAGTCGGCAGCGTTAATGAAAAACTGTTTTTT. This gives the protein CASSLVGSVNEKLFF. This rearrangement joins TRBV7-9 to TRBJ1-4; D is unclear. The CDR3 spans 15 residues. CDR1 is SEHNR and CDR2 is FQNEAQ in the germline V gene (reference sequence). Trimming took 1 base from V and 4 from J, leaving 10 bases between them.

This chain links TRBV18 with TRBJ2-7, with 9 bases that match TRBD1. The germline gives CDR1 KGHSH, CDR2 LQKENI. This CDR3 has 13 residues. Trimming at V came to 6 bases and at J to 2 bases, leaving 2 bases not matched to a gene. The CDR3 spells CASSTGGPYEQYF. The CDR3 DNA reads TGTGCCAGCTCGACAGGGGGTCCCTACGAGCAGTACTTC.

CDR3 residues: CASTSEGGSSYNEQFF. CDR3 DNA sequence: TGTGCCAGTACCTCGGAGGGAGGGAGCTCCTACAATGAGCAGTTCTTC. The chain has TRBV19 and TRBJ2-1, with 7 nucleotides matching TRBD2. V was clipped by 7 bases and J by 0 bases; unmatched bases: 9. The CDR3 extends over 16 amino acids. Germline V gene lookup returns CDR1 LNHDA and CDR2 SQIVND (reference sequence).

The chain links TRBV7-6 to TRBJ1-1; TRBD1 is a possible D gene (5 bases). This CDR3 region has 15 residues. V was clipped by 5 bases and J by 5 bases, with 18 bases between them. Germline lookup yields CDR1 SGHVS and CDR2 FNYEAQ. CDR3 sequence reads: CASSLDNGAGTEAFF. CDR3 nucleotides: TGTGCCAGCAGCCTAGATAATGGGGCTGGGACTGAAGCTTTCTTT. Complete variable domain (other parts from reference TRBV7-6 and TRBJ1-1): GAGVSQSPRYKVTKRGQDVALRCDPISGHVSLYWYRQALGQGPEFLTYFNYEAQQDKSGLPNDRFSAERPEGSISTLTIQRTEQRDSAMYRCASSLDNGAGTEAFFGQGTRLTVV.

The genes are TRBV6-6 and TRBJ2-7; 11 bases line up with TRBD2. This CDR3 is 12 amino acids long. CDR1 is MNHNY and CDR2 is SVGAGI in the germline V gene (reference sequence). The CDR3 DNA is TGTGCTAGCGGGAGGGAGCCGTACGAGCAGTACTTC. Translation gives CASGREPYEQYF.

V and J are TRBV7-2 and TRBJ1-5; D unresolved. CDR3 length: 16 amino acids. CDR1 is SGHTA, CDR2 FQGNSA, per germline. V lost 1 base to trimming and J lost 7 bases, with 17 bases between them. CDR3 sequence (DNA): TGTGCCAGCAGCTTAGGGACCCCGAGGGAAGGACAGCCCCAGCATTTT. It yields the protein CASSLGTPREGQPQHF.

The rearrangement uses TRBV19 and TRBJ1-5; possible D gene TRBD1, 6 bases. Germline assignment: CDR1 LNHDA and CDR2 SQIVND (reference sequence). Trimming took off 6 bases at V and 6 bases at J, with 15 bases between the two ends. The CDR3 is 14 amino acids. CDR3 nucleotide sequence: TGTGCCAGTAGCCGACAGGATGAGGTTCAGCCCCAGCATTTT. It encodes CASSRQDEVQPQHF. The full variable domain, in which reference TRBV19 and TRBJ1-5 provide the parts outside the CDR3, is DGGITQSPKYLFRKEGQNVTLSCEQNLNHDAMYWYRQDPGQGLRLIYYSQIVNDFQKGDIAEGYSVSREKKESFPLTVTSAQKNPTAFYLCASSRQDEVQPQHFGDGTRLSIL.

The chain employs TRBV10-3 and TRBJ1-1, with D unresolved. Germline V gene lookup returns CDR1 ENHRY and CDR2 SYGVKD. CDR3 length: 14 amino acids. Trimming pared 4 bases from V and 0 bases from J, leaving 9 bases between. The chain's CDR3 is CAISGLSVNTEAFF. The CDR3 region has the DNA TGTGCCATCAGTGGGCTTTCTGTGAACACTGAAGCTTTCTTT.